This TCR beta chain was retrieved from a study of blood T cell repertoires in COVID-19 (dated by TCRdb to 2018 to 2020). Broadly, across the study: The collaborator samples originated in the United States, Italy and Spain and spanned the acute and convalescent phases of COVID-19. A freely available public database, intended as a resource for researchers studying the immune response to SARS-CoV-2, is where the repertoires were released. The prospective study material was composed of cDNA or gDNA derived from T cells, B-cell-depleted T cells, or PBMCs. Sample metadata almost always included a de-identified subject ID, COVID-19 status, age in years and sex. Where available, HLA class I and class II types were taken from metadata supplied by the sample provider and were not determined by assay-based typing. The samples were drawn from the first 160 participants of the ongoing ImmuneRACE study and from some 1,300 subjects provided by 6 global collaborators. The dataset comprised deeply sampled blood TCRbeta repertoires from subjects exposed to, actively infected with, or recovered from COVID-19.

The CDR3 spans 13 residues, from the cysteine through the phenylalanine. This entry keeps only the CDR3 DNA: 39 bases, framed from base 1. CDR1 and CDR2 were assigned from the germline V gene (reference sequence) as SGHKS and YYEKEE. At the junction V is shortened by 3 bases and J by 10 bases; bases outside the gene matches: 5. A note on this clone: Its recognized antigen is unknown. No base qualities exist here, and no much larger clone lies one base off it.

Collaborating institutions collected whole blood in K2EDTA tubes following their own protocols. For TCRbeta analysis, collaborator samples were shipped as frozen whole blood, as isolated PBMCs, or as DNA extracted from either sample type. TCRbeta CDR3 regions were amplified from genomic DNA using the immunoSEQ Assay, a bias-controlled multiplex PCR. For the original study's pipeline: Within the assay, amplification of reference gene primers was used to estimate how many nucleated cells each sample contained. To quantify the absolute abundance of each unique TCRbeta CDR3 rearrangement, sequence reads were collapsed and filtered. Productive Simpson clonality was computed per sample as the square root of Simpson's diversity index over productive rearrangements. Here the immuneACCESS table is served through TCRdb, limited to in-frame sequences with V and J called. Missing clones are a known gap in these copies; in checked studies unresolved V genes cover under half, and the rest lacks a known reason. V and J calls and clone size are as listed in that table; D and trimming were resolved from the DNA. The sample contains 120,000 to 150,000 clones, around 87% of them found a single time. Of the sample, approximately 6.5% is held by the ten largest clones.

Paper-wide results and their limitations: How much clinical and demographic metadata was included differed by source and by participant, and the metadata was provided uncurated.

The sequence links TRBV5-5 to TRBJ2-1; TRBD1 fits 9 bases in the junction. Sequencing was carried out using peripheral blood. The receptor's source is a man older than 75 with acute or convalescent COVID-19. The CDR3 is CASSWGQGWEQFF. The bases read TGTGCCAGCAGCTGGGGACAGGGCTGGGAGCAGTTCTTC.